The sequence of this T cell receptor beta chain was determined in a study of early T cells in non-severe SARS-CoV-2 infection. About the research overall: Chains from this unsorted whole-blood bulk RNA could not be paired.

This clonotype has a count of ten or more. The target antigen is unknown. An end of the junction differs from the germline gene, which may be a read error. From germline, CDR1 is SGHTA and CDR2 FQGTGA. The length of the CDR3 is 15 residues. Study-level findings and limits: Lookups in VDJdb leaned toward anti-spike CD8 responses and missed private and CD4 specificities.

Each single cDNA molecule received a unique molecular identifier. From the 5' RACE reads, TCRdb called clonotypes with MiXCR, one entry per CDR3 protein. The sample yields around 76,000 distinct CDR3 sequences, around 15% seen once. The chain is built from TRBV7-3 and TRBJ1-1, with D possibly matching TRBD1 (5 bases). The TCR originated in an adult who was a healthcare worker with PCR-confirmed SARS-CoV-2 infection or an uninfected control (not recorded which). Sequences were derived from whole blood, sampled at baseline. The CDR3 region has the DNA TGTGCCAGCAGCCCGCGTGGGACGGCGAACACTGAAGTTTTCTTT. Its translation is CASSPRGTANTEVFF.